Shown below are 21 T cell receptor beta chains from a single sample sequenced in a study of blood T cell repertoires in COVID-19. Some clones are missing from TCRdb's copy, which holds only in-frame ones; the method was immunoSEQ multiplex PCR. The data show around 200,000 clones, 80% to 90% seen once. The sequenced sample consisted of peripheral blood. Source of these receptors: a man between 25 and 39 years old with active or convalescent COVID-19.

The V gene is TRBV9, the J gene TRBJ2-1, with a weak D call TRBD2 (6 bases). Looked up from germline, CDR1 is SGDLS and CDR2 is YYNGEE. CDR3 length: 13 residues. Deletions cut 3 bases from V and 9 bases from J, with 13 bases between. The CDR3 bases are TGTGCCAGCAGCGCCCTCGGGACTGGTGAGCAGTTCTTC. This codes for CASSALGTGEQFF.

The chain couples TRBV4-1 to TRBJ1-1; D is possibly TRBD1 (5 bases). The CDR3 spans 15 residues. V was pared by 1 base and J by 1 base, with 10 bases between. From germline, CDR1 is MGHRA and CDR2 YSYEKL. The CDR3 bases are TGCGCCAGCAGCCAAGGGGGGGTTCGGAACACTGAAGCTTTCTTT. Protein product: CASSQGGVRNTEAFF.

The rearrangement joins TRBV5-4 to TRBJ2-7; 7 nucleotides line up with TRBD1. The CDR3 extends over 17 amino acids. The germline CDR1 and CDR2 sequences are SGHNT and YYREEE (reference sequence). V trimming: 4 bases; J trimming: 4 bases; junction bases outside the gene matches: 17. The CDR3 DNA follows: TGTGCCAGCAGCATAGAAGGGGACAGTCACTTAGTGTACGAGCAGTACGTC. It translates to CASSIEGDSHLVYEQYV.

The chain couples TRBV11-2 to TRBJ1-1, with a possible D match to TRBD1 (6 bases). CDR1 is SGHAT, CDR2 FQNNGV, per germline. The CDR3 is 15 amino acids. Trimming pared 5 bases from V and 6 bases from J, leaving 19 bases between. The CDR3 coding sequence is TGTGCCAGCAGCACGGCCGGGACACTATCAGCTGAAGCTTTCTTT. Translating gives CASSTAGTLSAEAFF.

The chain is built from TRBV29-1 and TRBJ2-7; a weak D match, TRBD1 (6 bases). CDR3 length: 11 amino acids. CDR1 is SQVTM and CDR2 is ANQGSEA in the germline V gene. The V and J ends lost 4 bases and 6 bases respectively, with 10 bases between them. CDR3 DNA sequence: TGCAGCGTTGGGGACACCAGCGAGCAGTACTTC. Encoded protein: CSVGDTSEQYF.

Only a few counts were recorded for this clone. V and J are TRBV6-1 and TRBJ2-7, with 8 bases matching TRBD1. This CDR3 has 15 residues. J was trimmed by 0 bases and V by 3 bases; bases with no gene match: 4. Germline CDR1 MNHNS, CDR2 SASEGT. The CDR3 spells CASSELQGASYEQYF. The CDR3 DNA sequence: TGTGCCAGCAGTGAGCTTCAGGGGGCCTCCTACGAGCAGTACTTC.

In nucleotides, the CDR3 is TGTGCCAGCAGCTTGGCGATCGGGTACGAGCAGTACTTC. Protein product: CASSLAIGYEQYF. The rearrangement links TRBV5-6 to TRBJ2-7; D unclear. Trimming shortened V by 0 bases and J by 4 bases, and 8 bases separated the two germline ends. The CDR3 sequence is 13 residues long. Per germline, CDR1 SGHDT and CDR2 YYEEEE.

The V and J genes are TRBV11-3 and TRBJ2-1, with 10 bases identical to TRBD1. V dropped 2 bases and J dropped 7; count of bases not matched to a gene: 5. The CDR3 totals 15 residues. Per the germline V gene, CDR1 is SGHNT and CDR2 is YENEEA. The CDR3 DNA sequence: TGTGCCAGCAGCTTATCTGGACAGGGGGTTAATGAGCAGTTCTTC. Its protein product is CASSLSGQGVNEQFF.

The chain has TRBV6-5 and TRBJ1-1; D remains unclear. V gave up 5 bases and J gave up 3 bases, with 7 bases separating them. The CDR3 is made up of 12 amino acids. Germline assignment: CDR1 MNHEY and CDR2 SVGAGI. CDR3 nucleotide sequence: TGTGCCAGCAGTCGGTTAGACACTGAAGCTTTCTTT. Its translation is CASSRLDTEAFF.

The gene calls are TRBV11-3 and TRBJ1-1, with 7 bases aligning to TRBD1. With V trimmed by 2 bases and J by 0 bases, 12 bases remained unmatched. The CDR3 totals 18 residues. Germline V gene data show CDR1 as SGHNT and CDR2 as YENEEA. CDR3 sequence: CASSLRGQWANMNTEAFF. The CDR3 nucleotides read TGTGCCAGCAGCTTAAGGGGACAGTGGGCGAACATGAACACTGAAGCTTTCTTT. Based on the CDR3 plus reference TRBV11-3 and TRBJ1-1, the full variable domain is EAGVVQSPRYKIIEKKQPVAFWCNPISGHNTLYWYLQNLGQGPELLIRYENEEAVDDSQLPKDRFSAERLKGVDSTLKIQPAELGDSAVYLCASSLRGQWANMNTEAFFGQGTRLTVV.

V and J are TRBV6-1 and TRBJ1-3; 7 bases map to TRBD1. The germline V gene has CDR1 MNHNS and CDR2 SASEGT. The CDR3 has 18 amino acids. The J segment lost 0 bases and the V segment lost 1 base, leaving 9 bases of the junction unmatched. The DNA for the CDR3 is TGTGCCAGCAGTGAAGTCTTTGGGGGACAGAACTCTGGAAACACCATATATTTT. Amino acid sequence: CASSEVFGGQNSGNTIYF.

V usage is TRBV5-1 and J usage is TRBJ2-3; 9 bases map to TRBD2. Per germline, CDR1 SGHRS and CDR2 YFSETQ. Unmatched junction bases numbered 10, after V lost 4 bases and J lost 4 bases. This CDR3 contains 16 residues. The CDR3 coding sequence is TGCGCCAGCAGCCCGCTACCTAGCGGGACCGCAGATACGCAGTATTTT. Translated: CASSPLPSGTADTQYF. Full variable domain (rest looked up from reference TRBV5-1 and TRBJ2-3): KAGVTQTPRYLIKTRGQQVTLSCSPISGHRSVSWYQQTPGQGLQFLFEYFSETQRNKGNFPGRFSGRQFSNSRSEMNVSTLELGDSALYLCASSPLPSGTADTQYFGPGTRLTVL.

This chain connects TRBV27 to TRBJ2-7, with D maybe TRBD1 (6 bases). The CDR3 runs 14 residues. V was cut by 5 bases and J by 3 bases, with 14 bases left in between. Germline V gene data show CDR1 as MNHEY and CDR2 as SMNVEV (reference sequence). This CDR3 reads CASSATPTGYEQYV. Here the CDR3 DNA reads TGTGCCAGCAGTGCCACGCCGACAGGCTACGAGCAGTACGTC.

The DNA of the CDR3 is TGTGCCACCCAAACTGACGGCAGGGCAGCGCCCCAGCATTTT. It encodes CATQTDGRAAPQHF. This sequence joins TRBV10-3 and TRBJ1-5; weak D call: TRBD1 (5 bases). CDR1 ENHRY and CDR2 SYGVKD come from the germline V gene. V lost 10 bases to trimming and J lost 9 bases, with 22 bases between them. The CDR3 covers 14 residues.

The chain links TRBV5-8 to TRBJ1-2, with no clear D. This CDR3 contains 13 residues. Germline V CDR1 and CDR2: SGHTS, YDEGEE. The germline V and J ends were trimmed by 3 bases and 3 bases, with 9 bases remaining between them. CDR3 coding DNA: TGTGCCAGCAGCTCATTCCGAGACTATGGCTACACCTTC. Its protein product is CASSSFRDYGYTF.

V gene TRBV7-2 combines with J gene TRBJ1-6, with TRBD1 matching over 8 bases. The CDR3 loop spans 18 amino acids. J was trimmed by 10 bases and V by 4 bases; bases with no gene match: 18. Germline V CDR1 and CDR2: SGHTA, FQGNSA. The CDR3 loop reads CASSSGVEWTGLRSPLHF. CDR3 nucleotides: TGTGCCAGCAGCTCAGGAGTCGAATGGACAGGGTTACGATCACCCCTCCACTTT. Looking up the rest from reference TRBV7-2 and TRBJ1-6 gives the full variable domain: GAGVSQSPSNKVTEKGKDVELRCDPISGHTALYWYRQSLGQGLEFLIYFQGNSAPDKSGLPSDRFSAERTGGSVSTLTIQRTQQEDSAVYLCASSSGVEWTGLRSPLHFGNGTRLTVT.

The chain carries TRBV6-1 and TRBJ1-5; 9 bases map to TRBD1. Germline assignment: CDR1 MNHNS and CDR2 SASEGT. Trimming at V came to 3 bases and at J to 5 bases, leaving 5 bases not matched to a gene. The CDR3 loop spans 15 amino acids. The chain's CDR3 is CASSDVRTGDQPQHF. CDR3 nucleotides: TGTGCCAGCAGTGACGTCCGGACAGGGGATCAGCCCCAGCATTTT.

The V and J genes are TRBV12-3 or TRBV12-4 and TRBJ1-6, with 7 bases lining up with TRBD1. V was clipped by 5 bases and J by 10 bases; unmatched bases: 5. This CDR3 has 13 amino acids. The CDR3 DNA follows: TGTGCCAGCAGTAGCAGGGGGAGGTCACCCCTCCACTTT. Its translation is CASSSRGRSPLHF.

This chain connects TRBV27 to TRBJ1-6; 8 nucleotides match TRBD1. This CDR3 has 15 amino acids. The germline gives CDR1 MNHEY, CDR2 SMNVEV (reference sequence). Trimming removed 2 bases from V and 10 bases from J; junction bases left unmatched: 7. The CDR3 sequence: CASSLIGQGTSPLHF. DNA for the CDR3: TGTGCCAGCAGTTTAATTGGACAGGGTACATCACCCCTCCACTTT.

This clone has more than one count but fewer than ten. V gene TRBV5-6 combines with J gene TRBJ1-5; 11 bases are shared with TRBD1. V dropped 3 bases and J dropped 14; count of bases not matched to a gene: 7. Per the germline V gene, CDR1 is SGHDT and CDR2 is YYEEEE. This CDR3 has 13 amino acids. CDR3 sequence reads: CASSSNRDRGEHF. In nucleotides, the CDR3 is TGTGCCAGCAGCTCCAACCGGGACAGGGGGGAGCATTTT.

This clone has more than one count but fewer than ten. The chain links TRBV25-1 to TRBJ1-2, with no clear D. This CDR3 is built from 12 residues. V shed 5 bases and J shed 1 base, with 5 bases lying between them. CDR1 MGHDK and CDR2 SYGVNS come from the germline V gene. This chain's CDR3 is CASSSLNYGYTF. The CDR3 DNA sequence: TGTGCCAGCAGTTCTCTTAACTATGGCTACACCTTC.